The rows below give T cell receptor beta chains drawn from one sample of a study of blood T cell repertoires in COVID-19. Some clones are missing from TCRdb's copy, which holds only in-frame ones; the method was immunoSEQ multiplex PCR. The sample contains 100,000 to 150,000 clones, approximately 90% of which appear only once. The sequenced sample consisted of peripheral blood. The receptors derive from a man over 45 with COVID-19, enrolled during active disease. Each CDR3 is given with its conserved first and last residue. A D gene is named only where the DNA matches it firmly. Where a row states a size, it is once, few, many or the class of an expanded clone; other rows omit it.

length	V	J	D	size	DNA	CDR3
13	TRBV4-2	TRBJ2-1	.	.	TGTGCCAGCAGCCAATCCCCATACAATGAGCAGTTCTTC	CASSQSPYNEQFF
15	TRBV5-1	TRBJ2-3	.	.	TGCGCCAGCAGCTTGGAACATCCGAGGGTAGATACGCAGTATTTT	CASSLEHPRVDTQYF
16	TRBV19	TRBJ2-3	.	.	TGTGCCAGTAGTATTAGGGGAGGTGCTAGCACAGATACGCAGTATTTT	CASSIRGGASTDTQYF
17	TRBV6-1	TRBJ2-6	.	.	TGTGCCAGCAGTGACCCGGGACACCCCTCTGGGGCCAACGTCCTGACTTTC	CASSDPGHPSGANVLTF
15	TRBV24-1	TRBJ2-1	TRBD1	.	TGTGCCACCAGCACCCGGGACAGGGGCCGGAATGAGCAGTTCTTC	CATSTRDRGRNEQFF
18	TRBV6-2/TRBV6-3	TRBJ2-2	.	.	TGTGCCAGCACCCCAGAGTATAACTTAGCGGACCACACCGGGGAGCTGTTTTTT	CASTPEYNLADHTGELFF
15	TRBV30	TRBJ1-2	TRBD1	.	TGTGCCTGGAGTAGCCGGGACAGGGGTTTATATGGCTACACCTTC	CAWSSRDRGLYGYTF
15	TRBV28	TRBJ2-1	TRBD2	.	TGTGCCAGCAGCTTAGGGGGACTAGCGGGAGATGAGCAGTTCTTC	CASSLGGLAGDEQFF
15	TRBV6-5	TRBJ2-1	TRBD2	.	TGTGCCAGCAGTTTACAAATAGCGGGAGGGAATGAGCAGTTCTTC	CASSLQIAGGNEQFF
15	TRBV10-2	TRBJ1-2	.	.	TGCGCCAGCACCCGTGAATTGGACAGTAACTATGGCTACACCTTC	CASTRELDSNYGYTF
13	TRBV3-1/TRBV3-2	TRBJ1-5	.	.	TGTGCCAGCAGCCCCTTGGGAGATCAGCCCCAGCATTTT	CASSPLGDQPQHF
16	TRBV25-1	TRBJ2-1	.	once	TGTGCCAGCAGAAACTCCGCAAGCTACTCCTACAATGAGCAGTTCTTC	CASRNSASYSYNEQFF
13	TRBV10-3	TRBJ1-1	.	.	TGTGCCATCAAATGGACAGTGAACACTGAAGCTTTCTTT	CAIKWTVNTEAFF
14	TRBV7-3	TRBJ2-2	TRBD1	.	TGTGCCAGCAGCTCCACAGGGGGTAGCGGGGAGCTGTTTTTT	CASSSTGGSGELFF
13	TRBV28	TRBJ1-2	TRBD1	.	TGTGCCAGCAGCCCGGGACAGCCATATGGCTACACCTTC	CASSPGQPYGYTF
16	TRBV2	TRBJ1-5	TRBD1	.	TGTGCCAGCAGGCCCACGGGACAGGGAAGCAATCAGCCCCAGCATTTT	CASRPTGQGSNQPQHF
12	TRBV29-1	TRBJ1-2	TRBD1	.	TGCAGCGTAGACCCAACAGGGGGAGGCTACACCTTC	CSVDPTGGGYTF
15	TRBV27	TRBJ2-1	TRBD2	.	TGTGCCAGCAGTGCCCTTAGCGGGGGCTACAATGAGCAGTTCTTC	CASSALSGGYNEQFF
15	TRBV6-2/TRBV6-3	TRBJ2-1	.	.	TGTGCCAGCAGTTACAGGGGTCCCCCCTACAATGAGCAGTTCTTC	CASSYRGPPYNEQFF
14	TRBV27	TRBJ1-6	.	.	TGTGCCAGCAGTCCGGGACTCTTTAATTCACCCCTCCACTTT	CASSPGLFNSPLHF
12	TRBV28	TRBJ2-7	.	once	TGTGCCAGCCAGGGCAGGGACTACGAGCAGTACTTC	CASQGRDYEQYF
16	TRBV7-8	TRBJ2-7	.	.	TGTGCCAGCAGCTTATTTCTCCCCGGGGGCTCCTACGAGCAGTACTTC	CASSLFLPGGSYEQYF
14	TRBV27	TRBJ1-4	.	once	TGTGCCAGCAGTTTTTCTGCAACTAATGAAAAACTGTTTTTT	CASSFSATNEKLFF
17	TRBV5-4	TRBJ2-3	.	.	TGTGCCAGCAGCTTGGGGGGCTCAATGCCCGTAACAGATACGCAGTATTTT	CASSLGGSMPVTDTQYF
13	TRBV11-2	TRBJ1-4	TRBD1	.	TGTGCCAGCAGCAGGACAGGGAATGAAAAACTGTTTTTT	CASSRTGNEKLFF
13	TRBV28	TRBJ2-4	.	.	TGTGCCAGCAGTTTAACAGGGACAAACATTCAGTACTTC	CASSLTGTNIQYF
15	TRBV7-2	TRBJ1-5	TRBD1	.	TGTGCCAGCAGCTGGACAGGGTCGGGCAATCAGCCCCAGCATTTT	CASSWTGSGNQPQHF
14	TRBV7-9	TRBJ2-7	TRBD1	.	TGTGCCAGCAGCTCGGGACAGGGGTCCTACGAGCAGTACTTC	CASSSGQGSYEQYF